This T cell receptor beta chain was profiled in a study of blood T cell repertoires in COVID-19. Germline assignment: CDR1 MRHNA and CDR2 SNTAGT. This CDR3 contains 19 residues. Losses at the gene ends were 4 bases for V and 3 bases for J; bases not matched to a gene: 12. Data came from immunoSEQ multiplex PCR; TCRdb stores just in-frame clones and leaves some out. The sample carries about 250,000 clones, about 82% recorded once. The sequence came from a woman of 80 years or more with COVID-19, enrolled during active disease. The chain employs TRBV6-4 and TRBJ1-6; 10 bases are a match to TRBD1. Sequenced: peripheral blood. The chain's CDR3 is CASSVSGTGVSGYNSPLHF. As DNA, the CDR3 is TGTGCCAGCAGTGTCTCCGGGACAGGGGTTAGTGGCTATAATTCACCCCTCCACTTT.